The present T cell receptor (beta chain) was sequenced within a study of blood T cell repertoires in COVID-19. About the study: PBMCs, B-cell-depleted T cells, or T cells provided the cDNA or gDNA that made up the material.

This clone turned up a few times. As handled by the study authors: Reference gene primer amplification yielded estimated nucleated cell counts. Assay used: immunoSEQ multiplex PCR; TCRdb lists only in-frame clones, some missing. The V and J calls and clone size are taken from that table; D and trimming were inferred from the DNA. The profile shows about 89,000 clones, approximately 86% of them singletons. The CDR3 runs to 15 residues. V was cut by 2 bases and J by 3 bases, with 8 bases left in between. Germline V lookup: CDR1 KGHSH, CDR2 LQKENI. The sequenced sample was peripheral blood. V gene TRBV18 combines with J gene TRBJ1-6; the D gene is possibly TRBD1 (6 bases). The clonotype originates from a man older than 75 with active or convalescent COVID-19. This chain's CDR3 is CASSPSGVYNSPLHF. The CDR3 DNA reads as TGTGCCAGCTCACCATCAGGGGTCTATAATTCACCCCTCCACTTT.